A selection of T cell receptor beta chains follows, all from one sample in a study of T cell responses to AZD1222 COVID-19 vaccine. The data were produced by immunoSEQ multiplex PCR, yet TCRdb's version contains in-frame clones alone and is incomplete. The top ten clones hold approximately 1.6% of a sample with roughly 190,000 clones, 80% to 95% of them seen once. The material was peripheral blood, obtained 28 days after the second AZD1222 dose. The source of these receptors is an adult who received the AZD1222 COVID-19 vaccine. The CDR3 runs from the conserved cysteine through the conserved F or W. The D gene is left open where the match is weak. Expanded clones get a size class; other rows say once, few or many, or leave the size out.

d_gene	v_gene	j_gene	abundance	CDR3aa	CDR3nt
.	TRBV9	TRBJ1-1	.	CASSRGAANTEAFF	TGTGCCAGCAGTCGCGGCGCAGCAAACACTGAAGCTTTCTTT
TRBD2	TRBV10-1	TRBJ2-3	.	CASSESGGSTDTQYF	TGCGCCAGCAGTGAGAGCGGGGGCAGCACAGATACGCAGTATTTT
.	TRBV27	TRBJ1-6	.	CASSPRQRGSPLHF	TGTGCCAGCAGTCCCAGACAGAGGGGTTCACCCCTCCACTTT
.	TRBV5-5	TRBJ2-3	.	CASLLGPSTDTQYF	TGTGCCAGTCTACTAGGTCCAAGCACAGATACGCAGTATTTT
TRBD1	TRBV6-5	TRBJ2-7	.	CASTKDRVTYEQYF	TGTGCCAGCACCAAGGACAGGGTCACCTACGAGCAGTACTTC
.	TRBV11-2	TRBJ2-1	few	CASSHERTFHNEQFF	TGTGCCAGCAGCCACGAGCGGACTTTCCACAATGAGCAGTTCTTC
TRBD2	TRBV7-9	TRBJ2-1	.	CASRKASGSWSEQFF	TGTGCCAGCAGAAAAGCTAGCGGGAGTTGGAGTGAGCAGTTCTTC
.	TRBV29-1	TRBJ2-1	.	CSVSGHLEQFF	TGCAGCGTATCGGGACACCTTGAGCAGTTCTTC
.	TRBV5-5	TRBJ1-4	.	CASSSPSGEKLFF	TGTGCCAGCAGCTCCCCCTCCGGAGAAAAACTGTTTTTT
.	TRBV29-1	TRBJ2-5	.	CSVEDRGRKETQYF	TGCAGCGTTGAAGACAGGGGGAGGAAGGAGACCCAGTACTTC
TRBD1	TRBV19	TRBJ1-1	once	CASRGQEAFF	TGTGCCAGCAGGGGACAGGAAGCTTTCTTT
TRBD1	TRBV5-6	TRBJ1-2	.	CASSLIDRGAIGYGYTF	TGTGCCAGCAGCTTGATCGACAGGGGGGCTATAGGGTATGGCTACACCTTC
.	TRBV4-3	TRBJ1-5	few	CASSQSHAGNQPQHF	TGCGCCAGCAGCCAATCCCATGCAGGCAATCAGCCCCAGCATTTT
.	TRBV5-8	TRBJ2-1	.	CASSLAQWYEQFF	TGTGCCAGCAGCTTGGCCCAGTGGTATGAGCAGTTCTTC
TRBD1	TRBV5-3	TRBJ1-3	.	CARSLLDRASDSGNTIYF	TGTGCCAGAAGCTTGTTGGACAGGGCGAGCGATTCTGGAAACACCATATATTTT
.	TRBV12-2	TRBJ1-3	.	CASRHWGNTIYF	TGTGCAAGTCGCCACTGGGGGAACACCATATATTTT
.	TRBV9	TRBJ2-5	.	CASSPGQLQETQYF	TGTGCCAGCAGCCCCGGACAGCTCCAAGAGACCCAGTACTTC
.	TRBV7-6	TRBJ2-7	.	CASSLDPDTSYEQYF	TGTGCCAGCAGCTTAGACCCGGACACCTCCTACGAGCAGTACTTC
.	TRBV6-6	TRBJ1-1	.	CATQFGLRNTEAFF	TGTGCCACCCAATTTGGGTTACGGAACACTGAAGCTTTCTTT
.	TRBV30	TRBJ2-7	.	CAWSGATYEQYF	TGTGCCTGGAGTGGGGCAACATACGAGCAGTACTTC
.	TRBV15	TRBJ1-4	.	CATSRAIAGPVEKLFF	TGTGCCACCAGCAGGGCTATTGCAGGACCAGTTGAAAAACTGTTTTTT
TRBD1	TRBV7-6	TRBJ1-1	.	CASSRQGTHTEAFF	TGTGCCAGCAGCCGACAGGGGACCCACACTGAAGCTTTCTTT
.	TRBV4-1	TRBJ2-7	.	CASSQATGNMFPREQYF	TGCGCCAGCAGCCAAGCCACCGGGAACATGTTCCCTCGGGAGCAGTACTTC
TRBD2	TRBV4-1	TRBJ2-7	.	CASSQEGLAGDYEQYF	TGCGCCAGCAGCCAAGAAGGACTAGCGGGCGACTACGAGCAGTACTTC
.	TRBV18	TRBJ2-5	.	CASSRNRGGQETQYF	TGTGCCAGCTCACGTAACAGGGGAGGACAAGAGACCCAGTACTTC
.	TRBV10-2	TRBJ1-1	once	CASSEVWTEAFF	TGCGCCAGCAGTGAGGTGTGGACTGAAGCTTTCTTT
TRBD2	TRBV5-1	TRBJ2-3	.	CASSLTSGATDTQYF	TGCGCCAGCAGCCTGACTAGCGGGGCCACAGATACGCAGTATTTT
.	TRBV14	TRBJ2-2	.	CASSQELDRPPRELFF	TGTGCCAGCAGCCAAGAGCTCGACAGGCCCCCTAGGGAGCTGTTTTTT
.	TRBV9	TRBJ1-1	once	CASSVEGWNTEAFF	TGTGCCAGCAGCGTAGAGGGGTGGAACACTGAAGCTTTCTTT
TRBD2	TRBV19	TRBJ2-2	.	CASSQGLAGTGELFF	TGTGCCAGTAGTCAGGGACTAGCGGGCACCGGGGAGCTGTTTTTT
TRBD1	TRBV5-6	TRBJ2-1	.	CASSFGTDLLYNEQFF	TGTGCCAGCAGCTTTGGGACAGACCTCCTATACAATGAGCAGTTCTTC
.	TRBV5-6	TRBJ2-2	.	CASSPGWGPPNGELFF	TGTGCCAGCAGCCCCGGATGGGGGCCGCCTAACGGGGAGCTGTTTTTT
.	TRBV4-3	TRBJ2-7	.	CASSQNSRPGTFYEQYF	TGCGCCAGCAGCCAAAACAGCAGGCCGGGGACATTCTACGAGCAGTACTTC
TRBD2	TRBV7-9	TRBJ2-3	.	CASSPLKRGYTDTQYF	TGTGCCAGCAGCCCACTCAAGCGGGGGTACACAGATACGCAGTATTTT
.	TRBV10-3	TRBJ1-3	.	CAISLSSGNTIYF	TGTGCCATCAGTCTTAGCTCTGGAAACACCATATATTTT
.	TRBV12-5	TRBJ2-3	.	CASGGDTRLINTQYF	TGTGCTAGTGGTGGGGACACTCGATTAATTAATACGCAGTATTTT
.	TRBV6-5	TRBJ1-3	.	CASSYEGASGNTIYF	TGTGCCAGCAGTTACGAAGGGGCATCAGGAAACACCATATATTTT
.	TRBV2	TRBJ2-1	.	CASSSARTSYNEQFF	TGTGCCAGCAGTAGTGCCAGGACGAGCTACAATGAGCAGTTCTTC
TRBD1	TRBV6-5	TRBJ1-6	.	CASSYGGQGNSPLHF	TGTGCCAGCAGTTACGGGGGACAGGGGAATTCACCCCTCCACTTT
.	TRBV30	TRBJ2-1	.	CAWSVGSGVYNEQFF	TGTGCCTGGAGTGTAGGCTCCGGAGTCTACAATGAGCAGTTCTTC
.	TRBV19	TRBJ1-1	.	CASSIIGREGEAFF	TGTGCCAGTAGTATAATCGGCAGGGAAGGTGAAGCTTTCTTT
TRBD1	TRBV9	TRBJ2-2	.	CASSVGQGAPANTGELFF	TGTGCCAGCAGCGTAGGACAGGGCGCCCCAGCAAACACCGGGGAGCTGTTTTTT
.	TRBV5-4	TRBJ1-2	once	CASSLSRSGAYGYTF	TGTGCCAGCAGCTTGAGTAGGTCAGGGGCCTATGGCTACACCTTC
TRBD2	TRBV11-2	TRBJ2-7	.	CASSSTSGRSAEQYF	TGTGCCAGCAGCTCGACTAGCGGGAGGTCTGCCGAGCAGTACTTC
TRBD1	TRBV3-1/TRBV3-2	TRBJ1-5	.	CASSRQGVRQPQHF	TGTGCCAGCAGCCGACAGGGGGTGAGGCAGCCCCAGCATTTT